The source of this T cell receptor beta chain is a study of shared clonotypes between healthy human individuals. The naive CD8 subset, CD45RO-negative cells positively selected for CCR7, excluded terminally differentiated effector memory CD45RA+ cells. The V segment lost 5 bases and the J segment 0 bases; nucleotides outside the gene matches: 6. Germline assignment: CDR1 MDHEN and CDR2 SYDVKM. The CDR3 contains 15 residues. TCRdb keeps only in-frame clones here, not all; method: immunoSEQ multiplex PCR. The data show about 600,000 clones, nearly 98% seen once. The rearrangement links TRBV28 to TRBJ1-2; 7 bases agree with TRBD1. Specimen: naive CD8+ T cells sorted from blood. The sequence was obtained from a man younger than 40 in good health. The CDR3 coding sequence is TGTGCCAGCAGTCCCCGGGACAGTCCTAACTATGGCTACACCTTC. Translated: CASSPRDSPNYGYTF.